This paragraph reports one T cell receptor (beta chain). This clonotype was observed at least ten times. The antigen this receptor binds is unknown. The record has no base qualities; no much larger clone is one base away. This specimen comes from a study of blood T cells in healthy people across ages (dated by TCRdb to between 2015 and 2016). Regarding the study in general: In model experiments, roughly one uniquely barcoded TCR beta cDNA molecule per two T cells was captured by template switching. The study analyzed two additional independent replicas of 1 million unique cDNA reads from the same blood draw for two donors, one aged 18 to 29 and one aged 80 or older. The study measured age-related changes in TCR beta repertoire diversity using deep sequencing normalized with unique cDNA molecular identifiers. To avoid experimental bias, donors of different ages were randomly spread across the sequencing lanes. The donors were divided into four age groups: young (average roughly 17 years), middle-aged (about 40), aged (62) and long-lived (about 84). Here is what the overall study found, with its caveats: There was a strong correlation between observed TCR beta diversity and the percentage of naive T cells measured by flow cytometry. Compared with the aged group, more naive CD4+ T cells, fewer expanded clones and increased TCR diversity were shown by the long-lived group, suggesting age selection. Estimates of total diversity based on one million sequenced T cells were regarded as lower bounds and as underestimates. Donor CMV infection status was unknown, potentially confounding age-related changes in expanded clonotypes. As age increased, observed TCR beta diversity per million T cells dropped in a roughly linear way, and a significant reduction was already evident by age 40. Since profiling was done on bulk unsorted PBMCs, naive and antigen-experienced compartments could not be conclusively compared.

The method behind the library was 5' RACE. The run used an Illumina HiSeq 2500. A second roughly 6 to 12 cycle PCR used a sample-barcoded 5' primer and a J-beta primer mix. Each TCR beta cDNA molecule received a unique molecular identifier from a template-switch 5' adaptor carrying 12 random nucleotides. Each sample yielded at least 3 million CDR3-containing paired-end reads. First-strand cDNA synthesis was performed from all RNA using the Mint cDNA synthesis kit, with priming by a TRBC-specific oligonucleotide. After uracil-DNA glycosylase treatment, a first 18-cycle PCR used universal primers M1SS and BC2_uni_R on all cDNA. The study's processing was this. Each sample was normalized by randomly selecting 1 million high-quality reads, each carrying a distinct molecular identifier. Instead of being binned into consensus sequences, reads that shared molecular identifiers were thrown out. MiTCR, set to a Q25 quality threshold and the strictest error-elimination algorithm, was used for CDR3 identification, clonotype clustering and error correction. Lower-bound total TCR beta diversity was estimated with a nonparametric unseen species model using Euler transformation. The public reads were reprocessed in TCRdb via fastp at Q25 and MiXCR, keeping in-frame beta chains. Records with the same CDR3 protein are collapsed into one entry carrying the most frequent genes and DNA. TCRdb's processing, not the authors', yielded these V and J calls. The sample table lists over 600,000 distinct CDR3 sequences, around 50% of them with a count of one. The biggest ten clones account for about a sixth of the sample.

The germline V gene specifies SGHTA as CDR1 and FQGNSA as CDR2. V was cut back by 3 bases and J by 2 bases, leaving a gap of 5 bases between them. The CDR3 sequence holds 12 residues, the cysteine and phenylalanine included. Only the CDR3 DNA is retained, 36 bases long and in frame from the first base. Donors were a few dozen systemically healthy Caucasian individuals from Russia aged 6 to 90 years. Around 10 milliliters of peripheral blood were collected from each donor into EDTA-treated Vacutainer tubes. Ficoll-Paque density-gradient centrifugation was used to isolate PBMCs, with at least 6 million per sample. Total RNA was extracted from PBMCs with Trizol reagent, with at least 6 micrograms obtained per sample. The percentages of naive CD45RAhigh/CD27high T cells were determined by flow cytometry on a PBMC aliquot from every donor.

The receptor was derived from a man of 80 years or more in good health. The receptor chain draws on TRBV7-2 and TRBJ2-7, with no confident D gene call. Material: blood. The CDR3 here reads CASSLTAYEQYF. The DNA reads as follows: TGTGCCAGCAGCTTGACGGCCTACGAGCAGTACTTC.